This record concerns one T cell receptor (beta chain) sequence. Its antigen remains unidentified. No base qualities exist here, and no much larger clone lies one base off it. The source of the sample is a study of shared clonotypes between healthy human individuals (dated by TCRdb to about 2020). As for the study more broadly: The cohort included a few men and a couple of women between 18 and 49 years of age. To estimate repertoire size and how much clonotype sharing occurs between individuals, the study deeply sequenced the blood TCR repertoires of several healthy adults. For each donor, CD4 naive and CD4 memory were each given three plates, CD8 naive was given two plates, and CD8 memory was given one plate. Libraries were prepared and TCR repertoires were sequenced by different laboratories using diverse techniques, in order to increase sequencing depth and limit assay-specific biases. Each donor's leukapheresis produced roughly between roughly 0.85 and 9.5 billion PBMCs. Findings and caveats that apply to the study as a whole: Compared with non-shared clonotypes, the clonotypes found in all four sorted-subset donors had higher generation probabilities. Naive subsets generally had larger estimated clonotype richness than memory subsets. Sampling was limited to blood, and TCR repertoires in tissue likely differ from TCR repertoires in blood. When several donors were compared, the shared fraction of clonotypes was around 5% for naive CD4, less than 4% for naive CD8, roughly 2.5% for memory CD4, and around 0.4% for memory CD8. Pairwise subsampling led to the expectation that sequencing depth would affect the degree of clonotype sharing among donors. The genetic and exposure-history diversity represented was limited by the small number of donors. Rarefaction of sorted-subset datasets indicated incomplete sequencing despite the large sequencing depth.

The donors were healthy, HIV-negative adults with no recently reported acute infections or vaccinations. Every donor was a Caucasian adult residing in Nashville, Tennessee, USA. CD4+ T cells were enriched through magnetic negative selection, after which naive cells were positively selected on CD45RA and the remaining negative fraction served as the memory subset. Blood was collected by leukapheresis, and PBMCs were isolated by Ficoll-Histopaque density gradient centrifugation and then cryopreserved in liquid nitrogen vapor phase. Analytical flow cytometry was used to check the purity and quantity of each magnetically sorted T cell population. Genomic DNA was isolated from every sorted fraction and measured by UV absorbance on a Nanodrop 2000c. Spanning cysteine to phenylalanine, the CDR3 consists of 14 amino acids. Here the CDR3 DNA is all that survives: 42 bases in frame from base 1. V is shortened by 6 bases, J by 2 bases, and the region joining them spans 13 bases. The CDR1 and CDR2 encoded by the germline V gene are MNHNS and SASEGT.

TCR CDR3 regions were amplified from genomic DNA by multiplex PCR using the deep immunoSEQ assay. Extracted genomic DNA from each cell subset was spread evenly across all wells of several immunoSEQ 96-well plates, with each plate serving as a replicate. Each replicate PCR for sorted subsets received approximately 220 ng genomic DNA, equal to roughly 30,000 T cell genomes. Purified libraries were quantified with a Qubit 3.0 fluorometer, sized on a Bioanalyzer 2100, and re-quantified with the KAPA Library Quantification kit. A separate single-read 150-cycle Illumina NextSeq 550 flow cell was used to sequence each immunoSEQ 96-well plate. Per the original workflow: Because only junctional sequences without quality scores were contained in the immunoSEQ output, filtering matching that applied to full-length reads could not be performed. To assign V/J genes and CDR3, sequences were annotated using PyIR, a Python wrapper for IgBLAST v1.9, with IMGT germline references. Reads were filtered out if the reads had weak V/J assignments (E-value above 1e-6), no CDR3, stop codons, out-of-frame junctions, or ambiguous translated residues. V3J clonotypes were defined as sequences sharing an identical inferred V gene, J gene, and CDR3 amino acid sequence. Percentage overlap between repertoires was computed as shared unique clonotypes divided by the size of the smaller repertoire. Repertoire richness was assessed with RTK rarefaction, the Chao1 estimator, and Recon v2.1 estimates of unobserved clonotypes. For all TCRbeta clonotypes obtained by the gDNA method from four donors, generation probabilities were computed with OLGA. TCRdb took this table from immuneACCESS and kept in-frame rearrangements with V and J called. Such tables lack part of the clones; where checked against another copy, unresolved V genes explain under half of the gap, and the rest is unexplained. Clonal size and the V and J genes are those of that table, whereas D and trimming came from the DNA. Recorded for this sample are roughly 650,000 clones; 95% to 98% of them occurred a single time. Around 0.058% of the sample is held by the ten biggest clonotypes.

The sequence was obtained from a young woman in good health. In this chain, TRBV6-1 is recombined with TRBJ2-5; possibly the D gene is TRBD1, per 6 matching bases. Specimen: naive CD4+ T cells sorted from blood. According to the study, the label for this sample's cell subset or site signals: CD45RA+ positively selected. The sequence in DNA is TGTGCCAGCAGGACACAGGGAATACAAGAGACCCAGTACTTC. It translates as CASRTQGIQETQYF.